The present TCR beta chain was sequenced within a study of T-cell reconstitution after alpha-beta-depleted transplantation in children. Overall study findings and caveats: Counts and diversity of T cells one year after transplant came mostly from newly produced T cells. Several hundred expanded graft clones reportedly were the source of alpha-beta T cells about two months after transplant.

This clonotype was found a few times. The antigen is not known. The germline V gene has CDR1 LGHDT and CDR2 YNNKEL (reference sequence). The CDR3 consists of 15 residues. V was pared by 0 bases and J by 2 bases, with 11 bases between. As it was prepared, the TCRbeta library received unique molecular identifiers. Using its own MiXCR run on the PCR reads, TCRdb lists one record per CDR3 protein. The sample contains 60,000 to 100,000 distinct CDR3 sequences, about a sixth of which appear only once. The chain combines TRBV3-1 with TRBJ2-7, with D perhaps assigned TRBD1 or TRBD2 (5 bases each). The sequence derives from a male patient between 2 and 15 years old who had a stem cell transplant for acute lymphoblastic leukemia, so the T cells may come from the graft donor. The source was PBMCs, mostly from graft donor cells, collected 360 days after TCRalphabeta/CD19-depleted stem cell transplant. The CDR3 spells CASSQDWGSPYEQYF. The CDR3 DNA reads TGTGCCAGCAGCCAAGATTGGGGGAGCCCCTACGAGCAGTACTTC.